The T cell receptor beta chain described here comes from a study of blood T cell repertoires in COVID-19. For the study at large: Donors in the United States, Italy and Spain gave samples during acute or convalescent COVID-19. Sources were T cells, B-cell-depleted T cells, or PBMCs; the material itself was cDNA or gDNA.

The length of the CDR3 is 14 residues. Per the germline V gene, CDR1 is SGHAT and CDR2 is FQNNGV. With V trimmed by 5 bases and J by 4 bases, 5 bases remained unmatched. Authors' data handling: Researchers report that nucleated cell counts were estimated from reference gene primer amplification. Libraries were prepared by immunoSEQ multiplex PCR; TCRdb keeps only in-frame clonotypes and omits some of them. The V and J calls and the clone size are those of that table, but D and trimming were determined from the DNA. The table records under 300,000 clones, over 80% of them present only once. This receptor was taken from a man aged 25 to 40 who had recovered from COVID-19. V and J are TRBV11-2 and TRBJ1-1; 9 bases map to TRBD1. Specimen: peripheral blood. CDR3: CASSEQGAGTEAFF. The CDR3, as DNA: TGTGCCAGCAGCGAACAGGGGGCGGGCACTGAAGCTTTCTTT.